Listed below are T cell receptor beta chains from one sample, sequenced in a study of cytomegalovirus exposure and HLA in healthy donors. Method: immunoSEQ multiplex PCR; TCRdb's copy keeps in-frame clones and lacks some. Of about 73,000 clones in the sample, roughly 70% are singletons; the top ten hold under 15%. The sample taken for sequencing was PBMCs. The source of these receptors is a man between 65 and 85 years old in good health and CMV-seronegative. The CDR3 runs from the conserved cysteine through the conserved F or W. Fields, in order: CDR3 DNA, CDR3 protein, V gene, D gene, clone size, J gene. The D gene is left open where the match is weak. Expanded clones get a size class; other rows say once, few or many, or leave the size out.

TGTGCCAGCAGCTTGGGGGCAGGGGTTTTCTATGGCTACACCTTC	CASSLGAGVFYGYTF	TRBV5-4	-	-	TRBJ1-2
TGTGCCAGCAGCCCCAATGGGGGCATCGCTGAAGCTTTCTTT	CASSPNGGIAEAFF	TRBV11-3	-	-	TRBJ1-1
TGTGCCAGCAGCTTGGGACTAGGAGAGACCCAGTACTTC	CASSLGLGETQYF	TRBV7-2	TRBD2	once	TRBJ2-5
TGTGCCAGCAGCTTAGCCGTGGGGCGGCACGAGCAGTACTTC	CASSLAVGRHEQYF	TRBV7-9	-	-	TRBJ2-7
TGTGCCAGCAGTGACGGTTATTCCGCACAGGGGAATAGAGAGACCCAGTACTTC	CASSDGYSAQGNRETQYF	TRBV6-1	TRBD1	-	TRBJ2-5
TGTGCCAGCAGCGTAGGGGGCGGCCTCTCTGGAAACACCATATATTTT	CASSVGGGLSGNTIYF	TRBV9	-	-	TRBJ1-3
TGTGCCAGCAGTTCCGGACAGGGGTTACCCCTCCACTTT	CASSSGQGLPLHF	TRBV6-6	TRBD1	-	TRBJ1-6
TGTGCCAGCAGCCCACCTGGTACGGGGGGCCAGGAGACCCAGTACTTC	CASSPPGTGGQETQYF	TRBV9	-	-	TRBJ2-5
TGTGCCAGTAGTATCCTGGCGGGAAAATCCTACGAGCAGTACTTC	CASSILAGKSYEQYF	TRBV19	-	once	TRBJ2-7
TGTGCCAGTAGGCAGGGACAGGACATCAGCTACGAGCAGTACTTC	CASRQGQDISYEQYF	TRBV19	TRBD1	-	TRBJ2-7
TGTGCCAGCAGCGGATACAGGGGTAGTGAAGCTTTCTTT	CASSGYRGSEAFF	TRBV11-3	TRBD1	many	TRBJ1-1
TGTGCCATCAGTGCCCCCGGGACTAGCGGGAGTCTCTACAATGAGCAGTTCTTC	CAISAPGTSGSLYNEQFF	TRBV10-3	TRBD2	-	TRBJ2-1
TGTGCCAGCAATTTACAGGGGAACACTGAAGCTTTCTTT	CASNLQGNTEAFF	TRBV2	-	-	TRBJ1-1
TGTGCCAGCAGCTTCAGGGGGGCTGAGCAGTTCTTC	CASSFRGAEQFF	TRBV7-9	-	-	TRBJ2-1
TGTGCCAGCAGTTACTCGAGGCCGTCGATGTCAGATACGCAGTATTTT	CASSYSRPSMSDTQYF	TRBV6-5	-	-	TRBJ2-3
TGTGCCAGCAGCTACTCCTGGGCGGGAGCCTATGGCTACACCTTC	CASSYSWAGAYGYTF	TRBV7-2	-	-	TRBJ1-2
TGTGCCAGCAGTGCGTCTTGGGCAGGGGATCAAAAACTGTTTTTT	CASSASWAGDQKLFF	TRBV6-5	-	-	TRBJ1-4
TGTGCCAGCAGCAAAAGGGGACTAGCGGACCGCACAGATACGCAGTATTTT	CASSKRGLADRTDTQYF	TRBV28	TRBD2	once	TRBJ2-3
TGTGCCAGCTCACCATCCGGCACAGGGGTTTTTCAGCCCCAGCATTTT	CASSPSGTGVFQPQHF	TRBV18	TRBD1	-	TRBJ1-5
TGTGCCAGTACACCTTACCCAGGGCTCGGTGATTCACCCCTCCACTTT	CASTPYPGLGDSPLHF	TRBV19	-	-	TRBJ1-6
TGTGCCACCAGCAGAGTGACAGGGGCGGAGGGCGAGCAGTACTTC	CATSRVTGAEGEQYF	TRBV15	TRBD1	-	TRBJ2-7
TGTGCCAGCAGCTTACAGGGGGCAGATCAGCCCCAGCATTTT	CASSLQGADQPQHF	TRBV7-8	TRBD1	-	TRBJ1-5
TGCGCCAGCAGCCAAGTTTCAGGGGGCAATGAGCAGTTCTTC	CASSQVSGGNEQFF	TRBV4-1	TRBD1	-	TRBJ2-1
TGTGCCAGCTCACCACGATCTAGCCAAGAGACCCAGTACTTC	CASSPRSSQETQYF	TRBV18	-	once	TRBJ2-5
TGTGCCAGTAGTACAGGGGGCCCTAAGATGAACACTGAAGCTTTCTTT	CASSTGGPKMNTEAFF	TRBV19	TRBD1	once	TRBJ1-1
TGTGCCAGCAGCGTCTATGACGGAGTCAGCACAGATACGCAGTATTTT	CASSVYDGVSTDTQYF	TRBV9	-	-	TRBJ2-3
TGTGCCAGCAGCTTAACCCCCTTAGTGGACAATGAGCAGTTCTTC	CASSLTPLVDNEQFF	TRBV7-3	-	-	TRBJ2-1
TGCGCCAGCAGCCAAGAAACAGGGGGTGGGGCCAACGTCCTGACTTTC	CASSQETGGGANVLTF	TRBV4-3	TRBD1	-	TRBJ2-6
TGCGCCAGCAGCTTTAGCGGGGGGGCAAATACAGATACGCAGTATTTT	CASSFSGGANTDTQYF	TRBV5-1	TRBD2	-	TRBJ2-3
TGTGCCAGCAGGAGACTAGCGGGAAACACCGGGGAGCTGTTTTTT	CASRRLAGNTGELFF	TRBV2	TRBD2	few	TRBJ2-2
TGTGCCAGCTCACTCGGTCGAGGGAACACCGGGGAGCTGTTTTTT	CASSLGRGNTGELFF	TRBV18	-	-	TRBJ2-2
TGTGCCAGCAGTCTAGCGGGGGGGAGATACAATGAGCAGTTCTTC	CASSLAGGRYNEQFF	TRBV28	TRBD2	-	TRBJ2-1
TGCAGCGTTGTTGTCAGGGGGCCAGATCAGCCCCAGCATTTT	CSVVVRGPDQPQHF	TRBV29-1	TRBD1	-	TRBJ1-5
TGCGCCAGCAGCCCGGATACTTTTAGCGGCCCAGCAGATACGCAGTATTTT	CASSPDTFSGPADTQYF	TRBV4-3	-	-	TRBJ2-3
TGTGCCAGCAGCTTAGCGGGGCGGCAAGAGACCCAGTACTTC	CASSLAGRQETQYF	TRBV7-2	-	-	TRBJ2-5
TGCGCCAGCAGCCAAGATGTCCAGGGGCGCGGCTACACCTTC	CASSQDVQGRGYTF	TRBV4-3	-	-	TRBJ1-2
TGCGCCAGCAGCTTGGGACTAGCGGGAGGGTGGGAGCAGTACTTC	CASSLGLAGGWEQYF	TRBV5-1	TRBD2	-	TRBJ2-7
TGTGCCAGCAGTGAACTAGGGGTCTCTGGCTACACCTTC	CASSELGVSGYTF	TRBV6-1	-	few	TRBJ1-2
TGTGCCAGCAGCTTCCAGGAGGCTCTTGGTGAAAAACTGTTTTTT	CASSFQEALGEKLFF	TRBV7-2	-	-	TRBJ1-4
TGTGCCAGCAGTGATTTGACATCCTCCTACGAGCAGTACTTC	CASSDLTSSYEQYF	TRBV2	-	-	TRBJ2-7
TGTGCCAGTAGTATGGTTACAGGATCTGGGGCCAACGTCCTGACTTTC	CASSMVTGSGANVLTF	TRBV19	-	-	TRBJ2-6
TGTGCCAGCAGCTCCCGCGAGGTAGCGGGGGTGGAGGGTACGCAGTATTTT	CASSSREVAGVEGTQYF	TRBV11-2	TRBD2	-	TRBJ2-3
TGTGCCAGCAGCGTGGGACTAGCGGGGAAGTACTACGAGCAGTACTTC	CASSVGLAGKYYEQYF	TRBV9	TRBD2	-	TRBJ2-7
TGTGCCATCACCCGGGACAGGGAAGATGGCGAGCAGTACTTC	CAITRDREDGEQYF	TRBV10-3	TRBD1	few	TRBJ2-7
TGTGCCATCATGGAGGGGGCAAATCAGCCCCAGCATTTT	CAIMEGANQPQHF	TRBV10-3	TRBD1	-	TRBJ1-5
TGTGCCAGTCGGACTAGAACAGATACGCAGTATTTT	CASRTRTDTQYF	TRBV19	TRBD2	-	TRBJ2-3
TGTGCCAGTAGTACAGGGACTACTAACTATGGCTACACCTTC	CASSTGTTNYGYTF	TRBV19	-	-	TRBJ1-2
TGTGCCAGCAGTTACTCGACAGGGGCCCCCCACGAGCAGTACTTC	CASSYSTGAPHEQYF	TRBV6-5	TRBD1	-	TRBJ2-7
TGCGCCAGCAGCTTAGGGACTAGTCCTACCACAGATACGCAGTATTTT	CASSLGTSPTTDTQYF	TRBV5-1	TRBD2	-	TRBJ2-3
TGTGCCAGCAGCCCGTTGCGTCTTGGCAATGAGCAGTTCTTC	CASSPLRLGNEQFF	TRBV27	-	few	TRBJ2-1
TGTGCCAGTAGTATTGACAGGGGCAATGGAAACACCATATATTTT	CASSIDRGNGNTIYF	TRBV19	TRBD1	-	TRBJ1-3
TGTGCCAGCTCACCCCCAGGGTACAATGAGCAGTTCTTC	CASSPPGYNEQFF	TRBV18	-	-	TRBJ2-1
TGTGCCTGGAGTTTCCAGAGCGGTGGCTACACCTTC	CAWSFQSGGYTF	TRBV30	-	-	TRBJ1-2
TGCGCCAGCAGCGACTTAGGGACAAGATTTAGCAATCAGCCCCAGCATTTT	CASSDLGTRFSNQPQHF	TRBV10-2	-	-	TRBJ1-5
TGCGCCAGCAGCGCCGGGACAGGGGCTGGTCAGCCCCAGCATTTT	CASSAGTGAGQPQHF	TRBV5-1	TRBD1	-	TRBJ1-5
TGTGCCAGCAGAGAGATAGCGGGACTGGAGACCCAGTACTTC	CASREIAGLETQYF	TRBV6-5	TRBD2	-	TRBJ2-5
TGTGCCAGCAGTAAAAGCGGGGGTCGGGAGACCCAGTACTTC	CASSKSGGRETQYF	TRBV7-2	TRBD2	-	TRBJ2-5
TGTGCCTGGAGTTGGGCGAGCACTGAAGCTTTCTTT	CAWSWASTEAFF	TRBV30	-	few	TRBJ1-1
TGTGCCAGCACCTTAGAGGGTAGGACTTTCAACACCGGGGAGCTGTTTTTT	CASTLEGRTFNTGELFF	TRBV28	-	-	TRBJ2-2